This TCR beta chain was observed in a study of OX40 agonist ivuxolimab in advanced cancers. Study-wide results and limits: CD4+ and CD8+ blood T cells expanded clonally by week 6 at 0.1 to 3.0 mg/kg. On average, CD8+ T cells showed a greater number of expanded clones than CD4+.

Details on this clone: The antigen remains unidentified.

There are 15 residues in the CDR3. V gave up 0 bases and J gave up 7 bases, with 17 bases separating them. Germline V gives CDR1 SGDLS, CDR2 YYNGEE. Some clones are missing from TCRdb's copy, which holds only in-frame ones; the method was immunoSEQ multiplex PCR. The sample has 80,000 to 100,000 clones, roughly 92% seen once; the top ten hold over 2%. This clonotype was obtained from an adult with an advanced solid tumor such as melanoma, head and neck, liver or kidney cancer. The sample in question was CD4+ or CD8+ T cells sorted from blood, obtained in a trial of the OX40 agonist ivuxolimab. The J gene is TRBJ2-7, the V gene TRBV9; D may be TRBD1 (5 bases). CDR3 in amino acids: CASSVGMKGAWEQYF. The CDR3 nucleotides are TGTGCCAGCAGCGTAGGAATGAAAGGGGCATGGGAGCAGTACTTC.